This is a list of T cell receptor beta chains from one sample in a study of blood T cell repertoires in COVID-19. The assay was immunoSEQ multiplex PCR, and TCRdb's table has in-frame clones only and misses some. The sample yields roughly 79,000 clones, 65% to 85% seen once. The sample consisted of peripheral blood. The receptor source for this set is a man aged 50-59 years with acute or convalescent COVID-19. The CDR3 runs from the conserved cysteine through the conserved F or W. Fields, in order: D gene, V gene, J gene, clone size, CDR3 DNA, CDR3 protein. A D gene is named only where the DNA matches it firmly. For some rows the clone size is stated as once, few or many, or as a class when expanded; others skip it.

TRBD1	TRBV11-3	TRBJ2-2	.	TGTGCCAGCAGCCCGACCTCAGGGGGCAGGACCGGGGAGCTGTTTTTT	CASSPTSGGRTGELFF
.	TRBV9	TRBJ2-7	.	TGTGCCAGCAGCCCCCCCGGGTCACAGGGCCACGAGCAGTACTTC	CASSPPGSQGHEQYF
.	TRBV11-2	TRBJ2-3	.	TGTGCCAGCAGCTTCCAGCGGACCTCCTTTTTGTATTTT	CASSFQRTSFLYF
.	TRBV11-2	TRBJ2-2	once	TGTGCCAGCAGCTTAACCCCAGGAACCGGGGAGCTGTTTTTT	CASSLTPGTGELFF
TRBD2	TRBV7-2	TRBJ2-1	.	TGTGCCAGCAGCTTTGGTAGCGGGGCTTACAATGAGCAGTTCTTC	CASSFGSGAYNEQFF
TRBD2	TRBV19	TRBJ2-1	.	TGTGCCAGTAGTATTTTCGAAGCGGGAGCCTACCAGTCGACCTACAATGAGCAGTTCTTC	CASSIFEAGAYQSTYNEQFF
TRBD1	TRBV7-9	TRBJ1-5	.	TGTGCCAGCAGCTTCGACAGGGATGTCGACCAGCCCCAGCATTTT	CASSFDRDVDQPQHF
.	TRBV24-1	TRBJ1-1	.	TGTGCCACCAGTGATTTTATGCAGGAGAACACTGAAGCTTTCTTT	CATSDFMQENTEAFF
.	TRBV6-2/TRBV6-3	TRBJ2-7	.	TGTGCCAGCAGTTACGCGGGCGAGCAGTACTTC	CASSYAGEQYF
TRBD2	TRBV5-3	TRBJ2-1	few	TGTGCCAGAAGCAGACCTAGCGGGTACTACAATGAGCAGTTCTTC	CARSRPSGYYNEQFF
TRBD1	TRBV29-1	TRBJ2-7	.	TGCAGCGTTGGTCCCCGCGACAGGGGGATATACGAGCAGTACTTC	CSVGPRDRGIYEQYF
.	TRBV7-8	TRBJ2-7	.	TGTGCCAGCAGCGCATACAGGGGAGGCTACGAGCAGTACTTC	CASSAYRGGYEQYF
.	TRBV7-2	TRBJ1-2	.	TGTGCCAGCAGCTCTCGGGGGGAGAGCTATGGCTACACCTTC	CASSSRGESYGYTF
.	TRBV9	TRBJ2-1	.	TGTGCCAGCAGCGTGGGTCGGGAGCTAATCCATGAGCAGTTCTTC	CASSVGRELIHEQFF
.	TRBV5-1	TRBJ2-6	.	TGCGCCAGCAGCGGTGAGTTCACCGGTGGCTCTGGGGCCAACGTCCTGACTTTC	CASSGEFTGGSGANVLTF